This T cell receptor beta chain was sequenced during a study of blood T cell repertoires in COVID-19. The junction had 8 bases not matched to a gene; V was cut back by 6 bases and J by 5 bases. Per the germline V gene, CDR1 is SGHNT and CDR2 is YYREEE (reference sequence). The CDR3 spans 14 residues. Profiled with immunoSEQ multiplex PCR; TCRdb holds only in-frame clones, not every one. The table lists more than 150,000 clones, 81% of them singletons. Enrollment of patients from Seattle took place during active infection, with longitudinal follow-up. This sequence joins TRBV5-4 and TRBJ2-5; 9 bases agree with TRBD1. This TCR was sampled from a woman aged 80 or over with COVID-19, enrolled during active disease. The sample taken for sequencing was peripheral blood. The CDR3 loop is CASKKTGGRETQYF. In nucleotides, the CDR3 is TGTGCCAGCAAAAAAACAGGGGGCCGGGAGACCCAGTACTTC.